One sample yielded the 28 T cell receptor beta chains listed below, sequenced in a study of T cell responses to AZD1222 COVID-19 vaccine. Repertoires were generated with immunoSEQ multiplex PCR, while TCRdb's copy carries only in-frame clones and drops some. The sample carries 200,000 to 250,000 clones, roughly 94% recorded once. The sequencing here drew on peripheral blood, taken 28 days after the second dose of the MenACWY control vaccine. All receptors derive from an adult who received the MenACWY meningococcal vaccine as a control.

The chain joins TRBV5-1 to TRBJ1-4, with TRBD1 matching over 11 bases. Germline trimming cut 0 bases from V and 9 bases from J; bases unmatched to any gene: 7. From germline, CDR1 is SGHRS and CDR2 YFSETQ. The CDR3 covers 16 residues. Here the CDR3 reads CASSLALGQGAQKLFF. The CDR3 DNA is TGCGCCAGCAGCTTGGCCTTAGGACAGGGGGCTCAAAAACTGTTTTTT.

The CDR3 DNA reads TGTGCCAGCAGCAAAGTTAGAGCTTTCTTT. Protein: CASSKVRAFF. This chain uses TRBV21-1 with TRBJ1-1. TRBV21-1 is reported as a pseudogene. The CDR3 extends over 10 amino acids.

The chain carries TRBV5-1 and TRBJ1-5, with 7 bases identical to TRBD1. From germline, CDR1 is SGHRS and CDR2 YFSETQ. V lost 5 bases and J lost 5; bases outside the gene matches: 4. There are 13 residues in the CDR3. The CDR3 is CASSTGTDQPQHF. For the CDR3, the DNA is TGCGCCAGCAGTACCGGGACAGATCAGCCCCAGCATTTT.

This chain joins TRBV9 and TRBJ2-6; 7 bases align to TRBD1. Germline V gene sequence: CDR1 SGDLS, CDR2 YYNGEE. The CDR3 spans 18 residues. V gave up 5 bases and J gave up 2 bases; unmatched junction bases: 13. The DNA for the CDR3 is TGTGCCAGCAGTCGGCCGGATGGAACAGGGGCTGGGGCCAACGTCCTGACTTTC. Residues: CASSRPDGTGAGANVLTF.

CDR3 DNA: TGTGCCAGCAGCTTACGGGGGTTGTCCGGGGAGCTGTTTTTT. Translating it yields CASSLRGLSGELFF. The rearrangement uses TRBV5-4 and TRBJ2-2, with a tentative D call TRBD2 (6 bases). The CDR3 sequence is 14 residues long. V was clipped by 2 bases and J by 6 bases, with 11 bases between them. CDR1 is SGHNT and CDR2 is YYREEE in the germline V gene (reference sequence).

The chain employs TRBV30 and TRBJ1-1; D might be TRBD1 (5 bases). This CDR3 spans 14 amino acids. Trimming removed 1 base from V and 8 bases from J, with 17 bases in between. Germline V gene lookup returns CDR1 GTSNPN and CDR2 SVGIG (reference sequence). The CDR3 DNA reads as TGTGCCTGGAGTGCAGTGTTCGGGGCAGCCGAAGCTTTCTTT. Encoded protein: CAWSAVFGAAEAFF.

The sample holds a few counts of this clone. The chain carries TRBV7-2 and TRBJ1-6; TRBD1 is a possible D gene (6 bases). This CDR3 contains 16 residues. Germline CDR1 SGHTA, CDR2 FQGNSA. With 5 bases removed from V and 9 bases from J, the gap between germline ends came to 20 bases. The CDR3 region has the DNA TGTGCCAGCAGCCCGCCTCCGGGGGGCGCGGGTTCACCCCTCCACTTT. It translates to CASSPPPGGAGSPLHF. The full variable domain, in which reference TRBV7-2 and TRBJ1-6 provide the parts outside the CDR3, is GAGVSQSPSNKVTEKGKDVELRCDPISGHTALYWYRQSLGQGLEFLIYFQGNSAPDKSGLPSDRFSAERTGGSVSTLTIQRTQQEDSAVYLCASSPPPGGAGSPLHFGNGTRLTVT.

The V gene is TRBV7-9, the J gene TRBJ1-2, with 9 bases fitting TRBD1. The CDR3 has 15 amino acids. Per germline, CDR1 SEHNR and CDR2 FQNEAQ (reference sequence). V dropped 2 bases and J dropped 4; count of bases not matched to a gene: 5. CDR3 DNA: TGTGCCAGCAGCTTATTGGGACAGGGAGGCTATGGCTACACCTTC. Translation gives CASSLLGQGGYGYTF. Looking up the rest from reference TRBV7-9 and TRBJ1-2 gives the full variable domain: DTGVSQNPRHKITKRGQNVTFRCDPISEHNRLYWYRQTLGQGPEFLTYFQNEAQLEKSRLLSDRFSAERPKGSFSTLEIQRTEQGDSAMYLCASSLLGQGGYGYTFGSGTRLTVV.

The chain employs TRBV7-6 and TRBJ2-5; TRBD1 matches at 7 bases. J gave up 4 bases and V 5 bases, and 10 bases lay outside the gene matches. The CDR3 has 15 amino acids. Germline-derived CDR1 and CDR2 are SGHVS and FNYEAQ. This chain's CDR3 is CASSPVKGAGETQYF. The CDR3 nucleotides read TGTGCCAGCAGCCCCGTGAAGGGGGCAGGAGAGACCCAGTACTTC.

The chain has TRBV11-2 and TRBJ1-4; a possible D gene is TRBD1 (6 bases). From germline, CDR1 is SGHAT and CDR2 FQNNGV. The ends were cut back, 0 bases at V and 3 bases at J, with 8 bases in the middle. The CDR3 contains 15 residues. In nucleotides, the CDR3 is TGTGCCAGCAGCTTAGATGGACAGCCTAATGAAAAACTGTTTTTT. This encodes CASSLDGQPNEKLFF.

This rearrangement joins TRBV6-2 or TRBV6-3 to TRBJ2-7; 11 nucleotides line up with TRBD2. Germline values: CDR1 MNHEY, CDR2 SVGEGT. V lost 2 bases, J lost 5 bases, and 11 bases stayed unmatched. The CDR3 is made up of 17 amino acids. The CDR3 reads CASSYPPASGRRDEQYF. DNA of the CDR3: TGTGCCAGCAGTTACCCTCCGGCTAGCGGGAGGAGGGACGAGCAGTACTTC.

The chain joins TRBV4-1 to TRBJ2-3; D gene uncertain. CDR1 is MGHRA and CDR2 is YSYEKL in the germline V gene. The V and J ends lost 0 bases and 2 bases respectively, with 0 bases between them. The CDR3 spans 12 residues. The CDR3 DNA is TGCGCCAGCAGCCAAGACACAGATACGCAGTATTTT. It specifies CASSQDTDTQYF.

Concerning this clone itself: Its ends do not fully match the called genes, so a read error is possible. The chain uses TRBV28 and TRBJ2-7, with a weak D call TRBD2 (5 bases). The CDR3 is made up of 14 amino acids. Germline loops: CDR1 MDHEN, CDR2 SYDVKM. Here the CDR3 DNA reads TGTGCCAGCAGTTTAGGACTCGACTCCTGCGAGCAGTACTTC. Translating it yields CASSLGLDSCEQYF.

The V and J genes are TRBV5-1 and TRBJ2-7; D gene ambiguous. Germline lookup yields CDR1 SGHRS and CDR2 YFSETQ. The CDR3 sequence is 14 residues long. Trimming left V 0 bases short and J 4 bases short, with 11 bases between. CDR3 DNA sequence: TGCGCCAGCAGCTTGGGGGCACCCAGTTACGAGCAGTACTTC. Amino acid sequence: CASSLGAPSYEQYF.

This chain uses TRBV5-1 with TRBJ1-4; TRBD1 is a possible D gene (5 bases). Trimming removed 4 bases from V and 7 bases from J, with 20 bases in between. This CDR3 is 16 amino acids long. Germline V gene data show CDR1 as SGHRS and CDR2 as YFSETQ. CDR3 region: CASSLGARPGSEKLFF. In DNA form, the CDR3 reads TGCGCCAGCAGCCTCGGGGCTCGCCCAGGCAGTGAAAAACTGTTTTTT.

The V gene is TRBV30, the J gene TRBJ1-2; no clear D gene. Per germline, CDR1 GTSNPN and CDR2 SVGIG (reference sequence). Trimming took 2 bases from V and 3 from J, leaving 13 bases between them. This CDR3 contains 14 residues. CDR3 loop: CAWSKRLEDYGYTF. The DNA of the CDR3 is TGTGCCTGGAGTAAACGGCTGGAGGACTATGGCTACACCTTC.

The rearrangement uses TRBV13 and TRBJ1-2; 9 bases match TRBD1. The CDR3 has 15 residues. Germline trimming cut 4 bases from V and 7 bases from J; bases unmatched to any gene: 10. Germline CDR1 reads PRHDT; CDR2 reads FYEKMQ (reference sequence). The CDR3 coding sequence is TGTGCCAGCAGCTCGTACGGGACAGGGATCTCTGGCTACACCTTC. Protein product: CASSSYGTGISGYTF.

This clone was observed once. V and J are TRBV19 and TRBJ2-1, with 16 bases matching TRBD2. The CDR3 length is 18 residues. Unmatched junction bases numbered 10, after V lost 3 bases and J lost 8 bases. Germline loops: CDR1 LNHDA, CDR2 SQIVND (reference sequence). This CDR3 is CASSIFGTSGRALYEQFF. The CDR3, as DNA: TGTGCCAGTAGTATTTTTGGGACTAGCGGGAGGGCCCTCTATGAGCAGTTCTTC.

The V call is TRBV7-6, the J call TRBJ2-3; 9 nucleotides match TRBD2. J gave up 0 bases and V 4 bases, and 2 bases lay outside the gene matches. Germline CDR1 SGHVS, CDR2 FNYEAQ. The CDR3 has 15 residues. In nucleotides, the CDR3 is TGTGCCAGCAGCTCAGCGGGGGGTAGCACAGATACGCAGTATTTT. Protein product: CASSSAGGSTDTQYF.

The chain has TRBV9 and TRBJ1-1; tentative D call: TRBD1 (5 bases). Deletions cut 0 bases from V and 3 bases from J, with 6 bases between. This CDR3 has 13 residues. Germline-derived CDR1 and CDR2 are SGDLS and YYNGEE. The CDR3 spells CASSVAGHTEAFF. CDR3 nucleotide sequence: TGTGCCAGCAGCGTAGCAGGGCACACTGAAGCTTTCTTT.

V and J are TRBV28 and TRBJ1-1; 7 nucleotides line up with TRBD1. CDR1 is MDHEN, CDR2 SYDVKM, per germline. V lost 6 bases to trimming and J lost 0 bases; unmatched junction nucleotides: 7. CDR3 size: 15 residues. The CDR3 here is CASRRARGMNTEAFF. The CDR3 nucleotides read TGTGCCAGCAGGCGTGCCAGGGGGATGAACACTGAAGCTTTCTTT.

The chain has TRBV11-2 and TRBJ2-2; 9 nucleotides match TRBD2. CDR1 and CDR2 from the germline V gene are SGHAT and FQNNGV. Trimming took 5 bases from V and 2 from J; bases not matched to a gene: 6. The CDR3 loop spans 16 amino acids. CDR3 DNA: TGTGCCAGCAGCAGAGGACTAGCGCAAAACACCGGGGAGCTGTTTTTT. The encoded protein is CASSRGLAQNTGELFF. The full variable domain, completed using reference TRBV11-2 and TRBJ2-2, is EAGVAQSPRYKIIEKRQSVAFWCNPISGHATLYWYQQILGQGPKLLIQFQNNGVVDDSQLPKDRFSAERLKGVDSTLKIQPAKLEDSAVYLCASSRGLAQNTGELFFGEGSRLTVL.

The rearrangement joins TRBV27 to TRBJ2-7; weak D call: TRBD2 (7 bases). Germline values: CDR1 MNHEY, CDR2 SMNVEV (reference sequence). Trimming took off 6 bases at V and 3 bases at J, with 12 bases between the two ends. This CDR3 is 13 amino acids long. The CDR3 loop reads CASSRGAGYEQYF. For the CDR3, the DNA is TGTGCCAGCAGCCGGGGGGCCGGCTACGAGCAGTACTTC.

V is TRBV4-1 and J is TRBJ2-7, with a tentative D call TRBD1 (6 bases). This CDR3 contains 15 residues. Trimming cost V 4 bases and J 1 base, with 14 bases left between them. Germline V lookup: CDR1 MGHRA, CDR2 YSYEKL. The CDR3 here is CASSLQGSISYEQYF. For the CDR3, the DNA is TGCGCCAGCAGCCTGCAGGGGTCGATTTCCTACGAGCAGTACTTC.

The chain employs TRBV6-6 and TRBJ2-7, with TRBD1 matching over 8 bases. The germline V gene has CDR1 MNHNY and CDR2 SVGAGI (reference sequence). The CDR3 contains 15 residues. With 6 bases clipped from V and 0 bases from J, the junction kept 7 bases outside the gene matches. CDR3 in DNA: TGTGCCAGCAGCGACGGACAGGGCCTCTCCTACGAGCAGTACTTC. Residues: CASSDGQGLSYEQYF.

This clone was seen a single time. This chain joins TRBV12-5 and TRBJ1-1; D ambiguous. Trimming pared 6 bases from V and 2 bases from J, leaving 4 bases between. Germline V gene data show CDR1 as LGHNT and CDR2 as FRNRAP. This CDR3 has 11 amino acids. The CDR3 DNA is TGTGCTAGTGGCGATAACACTGAAGCTTTCTTT. Its protein is CASGDNTEAFF.

The chain recombines TRBV5-1 with TRBJ1-2, with TRBD1 matching 8 bases. The CDR3 extends over 16 amino acids. Germline V gives CDR1 SGHRS, CDR2 YFSETQ. V shed 3 bases and J 1 base; nucleotides not matched to a gene: 8. The CDR3 DNA reads as TGCGCCAGCAGCTGGGGGGGACAGGACCATAACTATGGCTACACCTTC. This encodes CASSWGGQDHNYGYTF.

The chain links TRBV7-9 to TRBJ1-1; 8 positions agree with TRBD1. This CDR3 spans 11 amino acids. Looked up from germline, CDR1 is SEHNR and CDR2 is FQNEAQ (reference sequence). Trimming took 5 bases from V and 7 from J; bases not matched to a gene: 0. The CDR3, as DNA: TGTGCCAGCAGCACAGGGGGTGAAGCTTTCTTT. This gives the protein CASSTGGEAFF.